The 14 T cell receptor beta chains below were found in one sample sequenced in a study of metastatic and nonmetastatic thyroid tumors. MiXCR reprocessed the PCR reads for TCRdb. The sample consists of under 20,000 clones, roughly 27% of them appearing once. No patient had received any treatment before thyroid surgery. Sequencing was done on a sample of tumor tissue. The receptors come from a male donor with papillary thyroid cancer or a benign thyroid nodule (not recorded which). Some clones in this sample may be carry-over from other donors' samples.

There are many counts of this clone. The rearrangement joins TRBV19 to TRBJ2-3; 9 nucleotides line up with TRBD1. With V trimmed by 1 base and J by 4 bases, 0 bases remained unmatched. This CDR3 has 14 amino acids. Germline assignment: CDR1 LNHDA and CDR2 SQIVND (reference sequence). The CDR3 is CASSIGQGADTQYF. The CDR3 nucleotides are TGTGCCAGTAGTATAGGACAGGGGGCAGATACGCAGTATTTT.

In this sample, this clone turned up a few times. The chain joins TRBV7-2 to TRBJ2-7; the D gene is possibly TRBD1 (5 bases). Per germline, CDR1 SGHTA and CDR2 FQGNSA. V was clipped by 7 bases and J by 2 bases, with 18 bases between them. CDR3 length: 15 amino acids. The CDR3 DNA follows: TGTGCCAGCACCAAGGGGCTAGGGTTACCCTACGAGCAGTACTTC. It codes for CASTKGLGLPYEQYF.

Only a few counts were recorded for this clone. The chain has TRBV30 and TRBJ2-7, with D possibly matching TRBD2 (6 bases). V was pared by 5 bases and J by 4 bases, with 15 bases between. Germline V lookup: CDR1 GTSNPN, CDR2 SVGIG (reference sequence). CDR3 length equals 13 residues. The CDR3 DNA is TGTGCCTGGGCCGCGCAGGCGGGGTACGAGCAGTACTTC. This translates into CAWAAQAGYEQYF.

Sample share makes this clone medium-sized. The rearrangement uses TRBV20-1 and TRBJ2-7, with 11 nucleotides matching TRBD1. Germline CDR1 is DFQATT and CDR2 is SNEGSKA (reference sequence). The CDR3 is made up of 14 amino acids. After removal of 4 bases from V and 4 bases from J, the junction contained 6 bases not matched to a gene. The CDR3 coding sequence is TGCAGTGCTAAAAGGACAGGGGGCATGTACGAGCAGTACTTC. This codes for CSAKRTGGMYEQYF.

As to this clone: Likely a read error: the CDR3 ends without its conserved phenylalanine or tryptophan. This chain uses TRBV4-2 with TRBJ1-4; TRBD1 agrees at 11 bases. V trimming: 6 bases; J trimming: 8 bases; junction bases outside the gene matches: 8. The V gene's germline CDR1 is LGHNA and CDR2 YNFKEQ. This CDR3 has 15 residues. CDR3 amino acids: CASRLSDRGREKLFV. The CDR3 DNA reads TGTGCCAGCAGGCTTTCGGACAGGGGGCGCGAAAAACTGTTTGTT.

This clone was detected once. This chain joins TRBV20-1 and TRBJ1-5; D gene uncertain. The CDR3 sequence is 13 residues long. Trimming took off 0 bases at V and 2 bases at J, with 5 bases between the two ends. The germline V gene encodes CDR1 DFQATT and CDR2 SNEGSKA (reference sequence). The CDR3 DNA follows: TGCAGTGCTAGAGATGGGGGCAATCAGCCCCAGCATTTT. Protein sequence: CSARDGGNQPQHF.

This clone was detected ten times or more. V usage is TRBV29-1 and J usage is TRBJ2-5; D is ambiguous. The V and J ends lost 3 bases and 5 bases respectively, with 19 bases between them. The length of the CDR3 is 15 residues. Germline CDR1 reads SQVTM; CDR2 reads ANQGSEA. This CDR3 is CSVDQNLGFMETQYF. DNA for the CDR3: TGCAGCGTTGACCAGAACCTAGGGTTCATGGAGACCCAGTACTTC.

This clone was observed a few times. This rearrangement joins TRBV18 to TRBJ2-7; D possibly corresponds to TRBD1 (5 bases). V lost 6 bases, J lost 4 bases, and 10 bases lay in between. The CDR3 is 12 amino acids. Germline values: CDR1 KGHSH, CDR2 LQKENI. The CDR3 sequence: CASSLQGYEQYF. The CDR3 DNA follows: TGTGCCAGCTCGCTCCAGGGTTACGAGCAGTACTTC.

This clone was counted only a few times. The chain recombines TRBV11-2 with TRBJ2-1; perhaps TRBD2 as D (6 bases). Deletions cut 7 bases from V and 10 bases from J, with 29 bases between. Germline V gene sequence: CDR1 SGHAT, CDR2 FQNNGV. The CDR3 runs to 17 residues. The CDR3 reads CASTPWSLSGVAVEQFF. CDR3 sequence (DNA): TGTGCCAGCACCCCTTGGTCTCTATCGGGAGTAGCGGTGGAGCAGTTCTTC.

By share of the sample, this clone is medium-sized (0.01 to 0.1%). The rearrangement links TRBV5-1 to TRBJ2-2; 7 nucleotides line up with TRBD1. The V segment lost 6 bases and the J segment 1 base; nucleotides outside the gene matches: 12. Germline-derived CDR1 and CDR2 are SGHRS and YFSETQ. The CDR3 sequence is 17 residues long. The CDR3 reads CASTKPRDSLNTGELFF. CDR3 nucleotides: TGCGCCAGCACTAAGCCCCGGGACAGCTTGAACACCGGGGAGCTGTTTTTT.

In its sample, this clone is medium-sized. The genes are TRBV5-8 and TRBJ2-7; D may be TRBD2 (6 bases). Trimming removed 2 bases from V and 6 bases from J, with 12 bases in between. The germline CDR1 and CDR2 sequences are SGHTS and YDEGEE. The CDR3 sequence is 13 residues long. The CDR3 loop reads CASSFLLGGEQYF. The CDR3 bases are TGTGCCAGCAGCTTCTTATTGGGGGGCGAGCAGTACTTC.

V and J are TRBV6-1 and TRBJ1-3; D remains unclear. Germline assignment: CDR1 MNHNS and CDR2 SASEGT. V lost 3 bases and J 4 bases, leaving 16 bases between the germline ends. This CDR3 contains 16 residues. The CDR3 protein is CASSDQPGSFGNTIYF. The DNA for the CDR3 is TGTGCCAGCAGTGACCAACCGGGATCTTTCGGAAACACCATATATTTT.

The sample holds a few counts of this clone. The chain carries TRBV11-2 and TRBJ2-7, with TRBD1 identical over 8 bases. The CDR3 runs 15 residues. The J segment lost 0 bases and the V segment lost 3 bases, leaving 4 bases of the junction unmatched. Germline V gene sequence: CDR1 SGHAT, CDR2 FQNNGV. CDR3 DNA: TGTGCCAGCAGCTTTGGACAGGGCTACTCCTACGAGCAGTACTTC. Amino acid sequence: CASSFGQGYSYEQYF.

The rearrangement uses TRBV5-1 and TRBJ2-1; TRBD2 aligns across 8 bases. Germline loops: CDR1 SGHRS, CDR2 YFSETQ. With V trimmed by 5 bases and J by 1 base, 2 bases remained unmatched. The CDR3 spans 14 residues. CDR3 protein: CASSKRGSYNEQFF. As DNA, the CDR3 is TGCGCCAGCAGTAAGCGGGGGTCCTACAATGAGCAGTTCTTC.